Listed below are T cell receptor beta chains from one sample, sequenced in a study of T cell clonotyping in hematopoietic cell transplantation. Using immunoSEQ multiplex PCR, the repertoire was profiled, and TCRdb retains in-frame clones only, with some absent. Among under 45,000 clones, about 95% were seen once, and the ten largest hold around 1.5%. The sequenced sample was peripheral blood mononuclear cells, obtained before stem cell transplant. These receptors were collected from a middle-aged man with chronic myeloid leukemia. Some clones in this sample may be carry-over from other donors' samples. Each CDR3 is given with its conserved first and last residue. Fields, in order: J gene, D gene, V gene, CDR3 protein, CDR3 DNA. The D gene is left open where the match is weak.

TRBJ1-4 | - | TRBV7-9 | CASSLGEGEKLFF | TGTGCCAGCAGCTTAGGAGAGGGAGAAAAACTGTTTTTT
TRBJ1-5 | - | TRBV29-1 | CSVQNSNQPQHF | TGCAGCGTTCAGAATAGCAATCAGCCCCAGCATTTT
TRBJ2-1 | TRBD2 | TRBV4-1 | CASSSGGSSYNEQFF | TGCGCCAGCAGCAGCGGGGGGAGCTCCTACAATGAGCAGTTCTTC
TRBJ2-5 | - | TRBV28 | CASSFGTPETQYF | TGTGCCAGCAGTTTTGGGACCCCAGAGACCCAGTACTTC
TRBJ1-5 | TRBD1 | TRBV14 | CASSAGTGYGPQHF | TGTGCCAGCAGTGCCGGGACAGGGTATGGGCCCCAGCATTTT
TRBJ1-2 | - | TRBV6-5 | CASSYPLSTGNYGYTF | TGTGCCAGCAGTTACCCCCTCTCCACAGGGAACTATGGCTACACCTTC
TRBJ2-7 | - | TRBV19 | CASKGGQTYEQYF | TGTGCCAGTAAGGGAGGACAGACTTACGAGCAGTACTTC
TRBJ2-3 | - | TRBV27 | CASRLLAATDTQYF | TGTGCCAGCAGACTACTAGCCGCCACAGATACGCAGTATTTT
TRBJ2-1 | TRBD2 | TRBV19 | CASSIGAGGRPNEQFF | TGTGCCAGTAGTATAGGGGCGGGGGGGCGTCCCAATGAGCAGTTCTTC
TRBJ1-2 | TRBD1 | TRBV7-2 | CASSSRDRVSSF | TGTGCCAGCAGTTCCCGGGACAGGGTCTCGAGTTTC
TRBJ2-7 | - | TRBV6-5 | CASSPLGGAYREQYF | TGTGCCAGCAGTCCCTTGGGGGGGGCCTATCGCGAGCAGTACTTC
TRBJ2-5 | - | TRBV2 | CASTGGQTKETQYF | TGTGCCAGCACTGGCGGGCAGACTAAAGAGACCCAGTACTTC
TRBJ2-5 | - | TRBV2 | CASSQLQETQYF | TGTGCCAGCAGTCAACTCCAAGAGACCCAGTACTTC